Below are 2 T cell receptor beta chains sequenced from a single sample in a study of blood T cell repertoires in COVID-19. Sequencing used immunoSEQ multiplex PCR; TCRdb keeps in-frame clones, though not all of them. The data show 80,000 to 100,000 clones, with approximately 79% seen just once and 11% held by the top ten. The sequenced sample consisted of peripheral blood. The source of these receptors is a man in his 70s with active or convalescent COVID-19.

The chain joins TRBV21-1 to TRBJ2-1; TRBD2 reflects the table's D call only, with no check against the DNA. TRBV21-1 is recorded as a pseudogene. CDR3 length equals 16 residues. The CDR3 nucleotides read TGTGCCAGCAGCAAGGGGGCTAGCGGGATTTACAATGAGCAGTTCTTC. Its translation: CASSKGASGIYNEQFF.

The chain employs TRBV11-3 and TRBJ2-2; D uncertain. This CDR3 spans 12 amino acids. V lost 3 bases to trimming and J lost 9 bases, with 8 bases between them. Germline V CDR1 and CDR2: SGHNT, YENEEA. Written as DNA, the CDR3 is TGTGCCAGCAGCTTCACAGACAGGGAGCTGTTTTTT. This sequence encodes CASSFTDRELFF.